The 16 T cell receptor beta chains in this list originate from one sample, sequenced in a study of vaccination and CD4 T cells after COVID-19. Sequencing of DNA taken from cultured CD4+ T cells relied on the Oncomine TCR Beta short-read assay. TCRdb reanalysed the PCR reads using MiXCR and keeps one entry per CDR3 protein. This repertoire shows about 18,000 distinct CDR3 sequences, around 52% found once; its top ten account for approximately 17%. Their specific antigens are unknown. Regarding treatment: roughly 11-day PBMC culture with coronavirus spike peptide pools or control peptides (ViraFEST assay). The sequencing here drew on CD4+ T cells from blood, cultured in vitro, taken before SARS-CoV-2 vaccination. The source of these receptors is a human donor who had recovered from COVID-19.

This clonotype appeared a few times. This sequence joins TRBV2 and TRBJ2-5, with D unresolved. Germline loops: CDR1 SNHLY, CDR2 FYNNEI. Trimming left V 4 bases short and J 11 bases short, with 14 bases between. The CDR3 extends over 12 amino acids. CDR3 amino acids: CASSVPPFGQYF. In DNA, the CDR3 is TGTGCCAGCAGTGTCCCCCCGTTCGGTCAGTACTTC.

This chain joins TRBV20-1 and TRBJ2-7, with a possible D match to TRBD2 (6 bases). The germline gives CDR1 DFQATT, CDR2 SNEGSKA (reference sequence). The CDR3 has 13 residues. Between the trimmed V and J ends, which lost 4 bases and 3 bases, there was a span of 13 bases. The CDR3 loop is CSATGAEIYEQYF. The DNA for the CDR3 is TGCAGTGCTACGGGAGCGGAGATCTACGAGCAGTACTTC.

This chain joins TRBV20-1 and TRBJ2-1; 8 nucleotides agree with TRBD2. J lost 3 bases, V lost 6 bases, and 13 bases had no gene match. Germline lookup yields CDR1 DFQATT and CDR2 SNEGSKA (reference sequence). CDR3 length: 16 residues. CDR3 coding DNA: TGCAGTGCGTTAAGAGTTGGCGGGGGGAACTACAATGAGCAGTTCTTC. The encoded protein is CSALRVGGGNYNEQFF.

This clonotype has only one observation. The V gene is TRBV7-9, the J gene TRBJ2-5; D possibly uses TRBD1 or TRBD2 (5 bases each). CDR1 is SEHNR and CDR2 is FQNEAQ in the germline V gene (reference sequence). Trimming cost V 7 bases and J 2 bases, with 14 bases left between them. The CDR3 runs to 14 residues. The CDR3 DNA reads TGTGCCAGCACCGAAGGGACCCCGCAAGAGACCCAGTACTTC. This translates into CASTEGTPQETQYF. Using reference TRBV7-9 and TRBJ2-5 for the parts outside the CDR3, the full variable domain is DTGVSQNPRHKITKRGQNVTFRCDPISEHNRLYWYRQTLGQGPEFLTYFQNEAQLEKSRLLSDRFSAERPKGSFSTLEIQRTEQGDSAMYLCASTEGTPQETQYFGPGTRLLVL.

V usage is TRBV7-6 and J usage is TRBJ2-5; 10 bases align to TRBD1. J was trimmed by 5 bases and V by 5 bases; bases with no gene match: 8. Germline loops: CDR1 SGHVS, CDR2 FNYEAQ. The CDR3 is 15 amino acids. The CDR3 coding sequence is TGTGCCAGCAGCACCGGACAGGGGGGTGGGGAGACCCAGTACTTC. It codes for CASSTGQGGGETQYF.

V and J are TRBV29-1 and TRBJ2-5; 9 bases are a match to TRBD1. V shed 8 bases, J shed 4 bases, and the junction held 8 bases outside the gene matches. This CDR3 has 13 residues. Germline V gene data show CDR1 as SQVTM and CDR2 as ANQGSEA. The CDR3 DNA is TGCAGCCTAAGACAGGGGGGTGGAGAGACCCAGTACTTC. Translating it yields CSLRQGGGETQYF.

This sequence joins TRBV19 and TRBJ1-2; no clear D. V gave up 4 bases and J gave up 3 bases, with 15 bases separating them. This CDR3 contains 15 residues. The germline V gene has CDR1 LNHDA and CDR2 SQIVND (reference sequence). CDR3 sequence (DNA): TGTGCCAGTAGTACCGTGGGAGGGAAATACTATGGCTACACCTTC. Translation: CASSTVGGKYYGYTF.

The gene calls are TRBV7-9 and TRBJ1-5, with a tentative D call TRBD1 (5 bases). V dropped 3 bases and J dropped 0 bases, with 9 bases sitting between them. Looked up from germline, CDR1 is SEHNR and CDR2 is FQNEAQ (reference sequence). This CDR3 comprises 15 residues. CDR3 amino acids: CASSLADSSNQPQHF. CDR3 DNA: TGTGCCAGCAGCTTGGCCGACAGTAGCAATCAGCCCCAGCATTTT.

The chain employs TRBV15 and TRBJ2-7; no clear D. CDR3 size: 16 residues. V lost 0 bases to trimming and J lost 2 bases, with 14 bases between them. Germline V gene data show CDR1 as LNHNV and CDR2 as YYDKDF (reference sequence). CDR3 nucleotides: TGTGCCACCAGCAGAGATGTAATGGGGAAACCCTACGAGCAGTACTTC. It translates to CATSRDVMGKPYEQYF. Full variable domain (outside the CDR3, taken from reference TRBV15 and TRBJ2-7): DAMVIQNPRYQVTQFGKPVTLSCSQTLNHNVMYWYQQKSSQAPKLLFHYYDKDFNNEADTPDNFQSRRPNTSFCFLDIRSPGLGDTAMYLCATSRDVMGKPYEQYFGPGTRLTVT.

This sequence joins TRBV11-1 and TRBJ2-7, with no clear D. CDR3 size: 13 residues. Germline V lookup: CDR1 SGHAT, CDR2 FQDESV (reference sequence). The ends were cut back, 2 bases at V and 4 bases at J, with 9 bases in the middle. Here the CDR3 DNA reads TGTGCCAGCAGCTTACTAGGGTGGTACGAGCAGTACTTC. Its translation is CASSLLGWYEQYF. Based on the CDR3 plus reference TRBV11-1 and TRBJ2-7, the full variable domain is EAEVAQSPRYKITEKSQAVAFWCDPISGHATLYWYRQILGQGPELLVQFQDESVVDDSQLPKDRFSAERLKGVDSTLKIQPAELGDSAMYLCASSLLGWYEQYFGPGTRLTVT.

This clonotype was picked up a small number of times. The chain joins TRBV7-3 to TRBJ1-2, with a tentative D call TRBD1 (5 bases). CDR3 length: 13 residues. V was shortened by 1 base and J by 11 bases, with 14 bases between the two germline ends. Germline V gene sequence: CDR1 SGHTA, CDR2 FQGTGA. CDR3 bases: TGTGCCAGCAGCTTAAGTTCAGGGAGGCAATACACCTTC. This codes for CASSLSSGRQYTF.

V usage is TRBV6-5 and J usage is TRBJ2-6; 9 bases align to TRBD2. Unmatched junction bases numbered 9, after V lost 0 bases and J lost 0 bases. Germline CDR1 and CDR2: MNHEY and SVGAGI. The length of the CDR3 is 20 residues. CDR3 amino acids: CASSYSIRAGGRSGANVLTF. The CDR3 DNA is TGTGCCAGCAGTTACTCGATCCGAGCGGGAGGACGCTCTGGGGCCAACGTCCTGACTTTC.

This clonotype was recorded once. This sequence joins TRBV20-1 and TRBJ2-7; D is perhaps TRBD1 (5 bases). CDR3 length equals 14 residues. Germline CDR1 DFQATT, CDR2 SNEGSKA (reference sequence). The V end was cut by 1 base, the J end by 1 base, with 11 bases between. DNA of the CDR3: TGCAGTGCTAGAGCCGTGACAGCATCCTACGAGCAGTACTTC. Amino acid sequence: CSARAVTASYEQYF.

V is TRBV7-9 and J is TRBJ2-6; 9 bases match TRBD2. The CDR3 length is 18 residues. Germline V CDR1 and CDR2: SEHNR, FQNEAQ (reference sequence). J lost 0 bases, V lost 3 bases, and 6 bases had no gene match. The CDR3 DNA reads TGTGCCAGCAGCTTCCGACTAGCGGTTACCTCTGGGGCCAACGTCCTGACTTTC. It specifies CASSFRLAVTSGANVLTF.

Worth noting for this clonotype: No conserved phenylalanine or tryptophan ends this CDR3, so it is likely a read error. The chain has TRBV12-3 or TRBV12-4 and TRBJ2-1, with D tentatively TRBD2 (5 bases). There are 12 residues in the CDR3. V gave up 6 bases and J gave up 11 bases, with 14 bases separating them. The CDR3 reads CASRRTGPQQFS. The CDR3, as DNA: TGTGCCAGCAGGCGGACTGGGCCACAGCAGTTCTCC.

The V call is TRBV2, the J call TRBJ1-2; possible D gene TRBD1, 5 bases. V lost 1 base to trimming and J lost 8 bases, with 11 bases between them. CDR1 and CDR2 from the germline V gene are SNHLY and FYNNEI. There are 13 residues in the CDR3. The CDR3 nucleotides read TGTGCCAGCAGTGAAGGGACACCGAAGGGCTACACCTTC. Its protein product is CASSEGTPKGYTF.